A single sample gave rise to the 9 T cell receptor beta chains below, sequenced in a study of CD8 T cells in ankylosing spondylitis. Overall study findings and caveats: For ankylosing spondylitis blood, a TCR beta motif of roughly 8 highly homologous variants appeared characteristic.

TCRdb re-called the 5' RACE reads through MiXCR, storing one row per CDR3 protein. Of roughly 490,000 distinct CDR3 sequences in the sample, approximately 5% were seen once. Their target antigens are unknown. The sequenced sample consisted of blood, either unsorted or a sorted T cell fraction (not recorded which). The receptors here all came from a male donor with ankylosing spondylitis.

This clonotype was observed a few times. The chain employs TRBV6-2 or TRBV6-3 and TRBJ2-7, with 10 bases matching TRBD1. The CDR3 is 12 amino acids. Germline V lookup: CDR1 MNHEY, CDR2 SVGEGT. Trimming at V came to 10 bases and at J to 3 bases, leaving 3 bases not matched to a gene. The chain's CDR3 is CATRDRGYEQYF. The CDR3 coding sequence is TGTGCCACCCGGGACAGGGGCTACGAGCAGTACTTC.

This clonotype showed up many times. The chain has TRBV27 and TRBJ2-1, with a tentative D call TRBD1 (5 bases). V lost 3 bases, J lost 0 bases, and 9 bases lay in between. Germline loops: CDR1 MNHEY, CDR2 SMNVEV (reference sequence). The CDR3 extends over 15 amino acids. The CDR3 DNA sequence: TGTGCCAGCAGTTTGTTGACAGTCTCCTACAATGAGCAGTTCTTC. Translated: CASSLLTVSYNEQFF.

In its sample, this clonotype was seen many times. The chain recombines TRBV12-5 with TRBJ1-5; no clear D gene. V lost 6 bases and J lost 8, with 5 bases in between. CDR1 LGHNT and CDR2 FRNRAP come from the germline V gene. This CDR3 is built from 10 residues. The CDR3 here is CASGRKPQHF. In DNA form, the CDR3 reads TGTGCTAGTGGGAGGAAGCCCCAGCATTTT.

This clonotype was detected many times. The V call is TRBV28, the J call TRBJ2-1; 11 bases are a match to TRBD1. V lost 5 bases and J lost 9; bases outside the gene matches: 12. The length of the CDR3 is 16 residues. CDR1 MDHEN and CDR2 SYDVKM come from the germline V gene. The CDR3 loop reads CASSDLRDRGLVEQFF. The CDR3 DNA reads TGTGCCAGCAGTGATCTCCGGGACAGGGGGTTGGTTGAGCAGTTCTTC.

This clonotype has a handful of counts. The chain employs TRBV4-3 and TRBJ2-3, with D possibly being TRBD1 (5 bases). V lost 0 bases, J lost 6 bases, and 10 bases lay in between. CDR1 and CDR2 (germline): LGHNA, YSLEER. The CDR3 loop spans 14 amino acids. The CDR3 is CASSQDRKGDTQYF. The CDR3 nucleotides are TGCGCCAGCAGCCAAGATCGGAAGGGGGATACGCAGTATTTT.

This clonotype has at least ten counts. V is TRBV28 and J is TRBJ2-3, with a weak D call TRBD1 (6 bases). Germline V gene lookup returns CDR1 MDHEN and CDR2 SYDVKM. Trimming pared 4 bases from V and 8 bases from J, leaving 16 bases between. The CDR3 has 14 amino acids. The CDR3 is CASSSGTLSGTQYF. Here the CDR3 DNA reads TGTGCCAGCAGTTCAGGGACACTCTCCGGTACGCAGTATTTT.

This chain links TRBV21-1 with TRBJ2-7; the D call of TRBD2 is as the table states it, not checked on the DNA. TRBV21-1 counts as a pseudogene. The CDR3 length is 20 residues. The CDR3 DNA follows: TGTGCCAGCAGCAGTTCCGGACTAGCGGGGGGACTCCGACATTCCTACGAGCAGTACTTC. Encoded protein: CASSSSGLAGGLRHSYEQYF.

This clonotype has a count of ten or more. This chain connects TRBV4-3 to TRBJ2-7; no firm D call. The CDR3 covers 13 residues. V lost 0 bases and J 1 base, leaving 4 bases between the germline ends. The germline V gene has CDR1 LGHNA and CDR2 YSLEER. CDR3 DNA: TGCGCCAGCAGCCAAGAATGGTCCTACGAGCAGTACTTC. This gives the protein CASSQEWSYEQYF.

Comments on this clonotype: Possible read error: a much larger clone is one base away. The rearrangement joins TRBV7-2 to TRBJ2-7, with 8 bases aligning to TRBD2. Looked up from germline, CDR1 is SGHTA and CDR2 is FQGNSA. CDR3 size: 15 residues. Trimming took 4 bases from V and 0 from J; bases not matched to a gene: 5. In DNA form, the CDR3 reads TGTACCAGCAGCTCTACTAGCGGCCGCTCCTACGAGCAGTACTTC. Translation gives CTSSSTSGRSYEQYF. Supplemented by reference TRBV7-2 and TRBJ2-7, the full variable domain reads GAGVSQSPSNKVTEKGKDVELRCDPISGHTALYWYRQSLGQGLEFLIYFQGNSAPDKSGLPSDRFSAERTGGSVSTLTIQRTQQEDSAVYLCTSSSTSGRSYEQYFGPGTRLTVT.